This T cell receptor beta chain was found in a study of blood T cell repertoires in COVID-19. Study information: The analysed material was cDNA or gDNA that came from T cells, B-cell-depleted T cells, or PBMCs.

The assay was immunoSEQ multiplex PCR, and TCRdb's table has in-frame clones only and misses some. The profile covers approximately 180,000 clones, with around 85% appearing a single time and 5% to 7.5% taken by the ten largest. Participants reported their clinical history, and cohort assignment relied on those reports. Germline CDR1 reads MNHEY; CDR2 reads SMNVEV (reference sequence). V lost 2 bases and J lost 3; bases outside the gene matches: 4. The CDR3 has 15 residues. In its sample, this clone was seen a few times. The V and J genes are TRBV27 and TRBJ2-1, with 7 bases aligning to TRBD1. Sequencing was done on a sample of PBMCs or T cells enriched from blood (not recorded which). The clonotype comes from a man aged 40-55 years who had recovered from COVID-19. In DNA, the CDR3 is TGTGCCAGCAGTTTAGGGACAGCGGTCTACAATGAGCAGTTCTTC. This codes for CASSLGTAVYNEQFF.